This TCR beta chain derives from a study of CD8+ T cells in alopecia areata. Extracted from the samples, RNA was reverse transcribed into cDNA to serve as the sequencing template. Sequencing was performed with immunoSEQ multiplex PCR; in TCRdb, only in-frame clones are kept and a portion is missing. The table has about 190,000 clones, roughly 64% seen once. V was cut by 3 bases and J by 5 bases, with 10 bases left in between. The length of the CDR3 is 12 residues. Germline loops: CDR1 SQVTM, CDR2 ANQGSEA. Treatment noted: oral pan-JAK inhibitor, 5-10 mg twice daily. The sample was CD4+ T cells sorted from blood, taken at week 4, from a patient treated with tofacitinib. This sequence was found in a human donor with alopecia areata. The chain employs TRBV29-1 and TRBJ1-2; D not resolved. CDR3 sequence (DNA): TGCAGCGTTGACCCGGAACCATATGGCTACACCTTC. Protein: CSVDPEPYGYTF.